Reported below is one TCR beta chain. The clone's antigen remains unknown. Base qualities are not provided; no much larger clone lies one nucleotide away. The cohort was made up of 500 to 850 healthy bone marrow donors. At the time of sampling, all cohort members were nominally healthy, though unrecorded immune exposures were likely present. The donor tested CMV seropositive and was one of the 289 seropositive cohort members. A peripheral blood sample was provided by each donor, and peripheral blood mononuclear cells were used for TCR beta sequencing. The Qiagen DNeasy Blood Extraction Kit was used to extract genomic DNA from the blood cell samples. The junction shows trimming of 7 bases on V and 7 bases on J, and the gene matches do not reach 2 bases of it. The CDR3 goes from the cysteine to the phenylalanine over 13 residues. The entry retains the CDR3 DNA only, 39 bases that are in frame from base 1. Via the germline V gene, CDR1 is SNHLY and CDR2 FYNNEI.

The data originate from a study of cytomegalovirus exposure and HLA in healthy donors (dated by TCRdb to the late 2010s). General notes on the study: In an earlier analysis of 550 to 750 of the donors, around 290 Gb of sequence data and 90 million to 130 million unique TCR beta sequences from some 170 million T cells were reported. Among about 370 genotyped donors of the cohort, an average of approximately 240,000 unique TCR beta nucleotide sequences was sequenced per donor, of which approximately 18% were non-productive. An early release that covered 640 HLA-typed donors contained around 300 gigabases of sequencing data and about 93 million unique TCR sequences. In addition to the first cohort of approximately 670 subjects, a separate validation cohort of 120 different subjects was used. Both class I and class II loci were covered by HLA typing, at four-digit resolution. The study used immunosequencing to profile the T cell repertoires of about 670 subjects and linked those repertoires to cytomegalovirus serostatus. A later genetic analysis used genome-wide SNP genotypes for about 65% of the roughly 700 donors, treating that subset as a discovery cohort. Rather than using new phenotypic data, the later analysis identified candidate immune exposures from TCR beta sequences and from how often those sequences occurred across donors. Alongside the repertoire data, information on donor age, sex, ethnicity and CMV serostatus was compiled. An earlier analysis of around 580 of the donors used high-throughput TCR beta sequencing to judge whether each TCR beta V gene segment behaved as functional or pseudogenic. All discovery cohort repertoires had been generated on a single sequencing platform. The study combined high-throughput TCR immunosequencing, statistical association of individual TCRs with disease status, and machine learning to predict cytomegalovirus infection status. Roughly 5 DR-DQ haplotypes were treated as single units for association and clustering because of strong linkage in the cohort. A later analysis re-analyzed previously published TCR beta repertoires from 500 to 700 donors and added high-resolution HLA genotyping to study TCR occurrence patterns. Of the approximately 400 genotyped donors, around 81% fell in the genetic ancestry cluster associated with self-reported Caucasian donors. The study aimed to test whether signatures of past pathogen exposure could be identified by cataloging public T cell receptors. Typing coverage varied by locus: 629-630 donors for A, B, C, DRB1 and DQB1; about 520 for DQA1; more than 600 for DPA1; under 490 for DPB1.

The receptor library was made with the immunoSEQ multiplex PCR assay. The multiplex PCR relied on a mix of 60 forward primers for TCR Vbeta segments and 13 reverse primers for TCR Jbeta segments. Amplification of the CDR3 region of rearranged TCR beta genes was performed with a multiplex PCR assay on genomic DNA. Amplified TCR beta libraries were sequenced as 87-base-pair reads on the Illumina HiSeq System. For the original study's pipeline: Across the 600 to 700 repertoires, a later analysis counted approximately 75 million unique TCR beta chains, around 11 million of which were shared by at least two donors. Raw reads were error-corrected and collapsed into unique sequences with a nearest-neighbor algorithm that merged closely related sequences to remove PCR and sequencing errors. Alignment of CDR3 sequences to IMGT reference sequences was used to assign V, D and J gene segments. For a sequence to be retained, a match of at least six nucleotides to both a V gene segment and a J gene segment was required. A rearrangement counted as productive if the CDR3 had no stop codons and remained in frame with V and J, and every other rearrangement counted as non-productive. Following IMGT convention, CDR3 was defined as the stretch from the second conserved V-encoded cysteine up to the conserved J-encoded phenylalanine. The earlier analysis of 550 to 650 of the donors excluded any sequence lacking an unambiguous match to a single V gene segment. An earlier analysis of approximately 590 of the donors called V segments functional above 56.7% productive rearrangements and segregating when the between-donor standard deviation exceeded 5%. A statistical classification framework was developed to diagnose cytomegalovirus status using the catalog of TCR beta chain sequences. In a later analysis, TCR nucleotide sequences were compared against IMGT/GENE-DB human TR gene sequences so that V and J genes could be assigned. In a later analysis, CDR3 sequences and most-parsimonious VDJ recombination scenarios were assigned using the TCRdist pipeline. In a later analysis, each TCR beta chain was defined by its CDR3 amino acid sequence together with its V-gene family, and reads lacking a unique V-gene family were excluded. As a way to deal with suspected cross-contamination and a sequencing artifact, a later analysis dropped over 550 nucleotide sequences that were highly shared and had low generation probability. For each public chain, a later analysis derived a clonal expansion index from normalized ranks of inferred template counts within each repertoire. A later analysis computed generation probabilities with a VDJ recombination model fitted to out-of-frame rearrangements, and checked the results against IGoR. In a later analysis, hypergeometric tests were used to score TCR-TCR, TCR-HLA and TCR-CMV co-occurrence, with a repertoire-size bias correction applied to TCR pairs. False discovery rates were estimated in a later analysis by permuting HLA or CMV assignments 20 times. A later analysis grouped co-occurring TCRs with DBSCAN, adding TCRdist sequence similarity when clustering within HLA-allele-positive subsets. Co-occurrence clustering excluded repertoires with fewer than 30,000 or more than 120,000 public chains, plus five with anomalous nucleotide sharing. The immuneACCESS repertoire file appears here via TCRdb, limited to in-frame rearrangements. These files lack a portion of the clones; in checked studies, under half of the deficit traces to unresolved V genes, and the cause of the others is not known. V, J and clone size derive from that table, while D and trimming were established from the DNA sequence. The sample yields 150,000 to 200,000 clones; roughly 73% were counted once. The ten largest clones represent roughly 10% of the sample.

The paper's findings and limits, for the study overall: The study gave a list of some 150 TCR beta chains associated with cytomegalovirus. A further reported finding was that TCR beta sequences accurately predicted the HLA-A and HLA-B alleles for most subjects in the first cohort. In an earlier analysis of about 540 of the donors, most TCR beta V segments were observed in productive rearrangements about 90% or about 30% of the time, broadly matching IMGT annotations. The classifier was reported to diagnose cytomegalovirus status with high specificity and sensitivity in both the original cohort and the validation cohort. In a later analysis, several top co-occurrence clusters were reported to appear linked to parvovirus B19, influenza, CMV and Epstein-Barr virus. Three of the identified cytomegalovirus-associated TCR beta chains were confirmed in vitro to be specific for cytomegalovirus antigens. Most TCR sequences were observed very rarely across donors, whereas some public TCRs were present in many individuals. The presence/absence analyses assumed that sequencing depth was roughly uniform across donors, and that assumption may not be true. In a later analysis, the rate of TCR association differed among HLA loci, with DRB1 alleles having the most associated TCRs and HLA-C alleles having the fewest. The authors suggested that the approach could potentially be generalized to other disease states and immunological phenotypes. In a later analysis, most CMV-associated TCR beta chains were found to appear HLA-restricted, with HLA associations seemingly driven largely by CMV exposure. The cohort was sequenced for TCR beta chains only, and without alpha or paired-chain data the features that could be detected were limited. An association between a missense DCLRE1C variant and V-gene and J-gene trimming of TCR beta chains was found in a later genetic analysis and replicated in an independent cohort. The earlier analysis of fewer than 750 of the donors excluded about 16 rarely observed V segments, including chromosome 9 orphons, because counts were too low. When HLA alleles, especially DR and DQ, strongly co-occurred, TCR associations were difficult to assign to individual alleles. Because HLA typing was missing for some donors at each locus, association tests included only the typed subset. Some IMGT-functional V segments, including TRBV6-2 and TRBV6-3, could not be distinguished by the 87-base-pair reads and were therefore excluded. Specific HLA alleles were associated with about 17,000 TCR beta sequences at a false discovery rate of 0.05 in a later analysis. Correlated functional status among segregating V segments might be attributable to linkage disequilibrium, but an unknown experimental factor could not be ruled out. A later genetic analysis reported fewer N-insertions in productive TCRs among donors in an Asian-associated ancestry cluster than the roughly 620-donor mean. A later analysis found that HLA-associated TCR beta chains were more clonally expanded and had lower generation probabilities than equally common non-associated chains. The sequencing pipeline was judged likely to have produced a cluster of highly shared sequence variants as a technical artifact. For the cohort, immune exposure information was limited to CMV serostatus.

The sequenced material came from PBMCs. The V and J segments used are TRBV2 and TRBJ1-6, with TRBD1 identical over 9 junction bases. The TCR originated in a man younger than 35 in good health and CMV-seropositive. For the CDR3, the sequence is CASMDRGNSPLHF. The DNA sequence is as follows: TGTGCCAGCATGGACAGGGGAAATTCACCCCTCCACTTT.